This T cell receptor (beta chain) was found in a study of OX40 agonist ivuxolimab in advanced cancers. This clone occurred a few times. Baseline, cycle 4 day 1, and cycle 7 day 1 were the blood sampling points. The method was immunoSEQ multiplex PCR; TCRdb's version includes in-frame clones alone and lacks a portion of them. The data hold fewer than 60,000 clones, with more than 75% observed a single time. Germline-derived CDR1 and CDR2 are MNHEY and SMNVEV (reference sequence). The V segment lost 7 bases and the J segment 3 bases; nucleotides outside the gene matches: 6. The CDR3 consists of 16 residues.

The specimen was CD4+ or CD8+ T cells sorted from blood, collected in a trial of the OX40 agonist ivuxolimab. The sequence derives from an adult with an advanced solid tumor such as melanoma, head and neck, liver or kidney cancer. The chain links TRBV27 to TRBJ2-5, with 15 bases aligning to TRBD2. CDR3 coding DNA: TGTGCCAGCAACGGACTAGCGGGAGGGAGGGAAGAGACCCAGTACTTC. Its protein product is CASNGLAGGREETQYF.